The 24 T cell receptor beta chains listed next were all sequenced from one sample in a study of CD8 T cells in ankylosing spondylitis. These receptors' antigens are unknown. TCRdb recomputed calls from the 5' RACE reads with MiXCR, one row per CDR3 protein. The sample yields 700,000 to 850,000 distinct CDR3 sequences, 12% seen once. The study's findings and limits: One TCR beta motif, made up of roughly eight highly homologous variants, appeared characteristic of ankylosing spondylitis blood.

Sequencing was carried out using blood, either unsorted or a sorted T cell fraction (not recorded which). The receptors stem from a male donor with ankylosing spondylitis.

This clonotype has at least ten counts. The V and J genes are TRBV7-2 and TRBJ1-4; D might be TRBD1 (5 bases). V shed 1 base and J shed 4 bases, with 10 bases lying between them. This CDR3 has 15 residues. Germline CDR1 and CDR2: SGHTA and FQGNSA. This CDR3 reads CASSLVSTVNEKLFF. The DNA for the CDR3 is TGTGCCAGCAGCTTAGTGTCGACAGTTAATGAAAAACTGTTTTTT.

The chain joins TRBV12-3 or TRBV12-4 to TRBJ1-2; 7 positions match TRBD1. The CDR3 sequence is 11 residues long. V was clipped by 6 bases and J by 7 bases; unmatched bases: 2. For the CDR3, the DNA is TGTGCCAGCAGGTACAGGGGTGGCTACACCTTC. Translating it yields CASRYRGGYTF.

The chain joins TRBV20-1 to TRBJ2-5, with 10 bases identical to TRBD2. After removal of 0 bases from V and 1 base from J, the junction contained 5 bases not matched to a gene. Germline values: CDR1 DFQATT, CDR2 SNEGSKA (reference sequence). The CDR3 contains 16 residues. The CDR3 sequence: CSAREIAGGVQETQYF. The CDR3 DNA reads as TGCAGTGCTAGAGAAATAGCGGGGGGCGTCCAAGAGACCCAGTACTTC.

The chain joins TRBV24-1 to TRBJ1-1, with unresolved D. There are 12 residues in the CDR3. Per germline, CDR1 KGHDR and CDR2 SFDVKD. V was trimmed by 9 bases and J by 3 bases, leaving 10 bases between them. Written as DNA, the CDR3 is TGTGCCACCCAAGGGTCCTACACTGAAGCTTTCTTT. It yields the protein CATQGSYTEAFF.

The sample holds many counts of this clonotype. This chain uses TRBV20-1 with TRBJ1-2, with D possibly matching TRBD1 (6 bases). CDR3 length equals 13 residues. V was shortened by 6 bases and J by 0 bases, with 11 bases between the two germline ends. Germline V CDR1 and CDR2: DFQATT, SNEGSKA (reference sequence). CDR3 in DNA: TGCAGTGCCACGGACAGTACTAACTATGGCTACACCTTC. It encodes CSATDSTNYGYTF.

The rearrangement links TRBV19 to TRBJ1-2, with D maybe TRBD1 (6 bases). CDR1 is LNHDA and CDR2 is SQIVND in the germline V gene (reference sequence). Trimming removed 6 bases at V and 4 bases at J, with 18 bases between. The CDR3 is 15 residues long. The CDR3, as DNA: TGTGCCAGTAGGCCTCCGAGGGGGAAGGGCTATGGCTACACCTTC. This translates into CASRPPRGKGYGYTF. The full variable domain, in which reference TRBV19 and TRBJ1-2 provide the parts outside the CDR3, is DGGITQSPKYLFRKEGQNVTLSCEQNLNHDAMYWYRQDPGQGLRLIYYSQIVNDFQKGDIAEGYSVSREKKESFPLTVTSAQKNPTAFYLCASRPPRGKGYGYTFGSGTRLTVV.

Many counts were recorded for this clonotype. This CDR3 reads CASSLLGEGTEAFF. CDR3 in DNA: TGTGCCAGCAGTTTATTAGGGGAGGGCACTGAAGCTTTCTTT. V is TRBV12-3 or TRBV12-4 and J is TRBJ1-1; TRBD1 might be the D (5 bases). The CDR3 has 14 amino acids. Trimming left V 2 bases short and J 4 bases short, with 11 bases between.

V usage is TRBV20-1 and J usage is TRBJ1-2; D remains unclear. Germline V lookup: CDR1 DFQATT, CDR2 SNEGSKA (reference sequence). V lost 3 bases and J 8 bases, leaving 13 bases between the germline ends. The CDR3 extends over 12 amino acids. The DNA of the CDR3 is TGCAGTGCTAGGGCCGGATTTGACGGCTACACCTTC. This gives the protein CSARAGFDGYTF.

This clonotype was seen more than once but under ten times. The rearrangement joins TRBV7-8 to TRBJ2-1, with TRBD2 identical over 8 bases. V dropped 4 bases and J dropped 6; count of bases not matched to a gene: 11. Germline V lookup: CDR1 SGHVS, CDR2 FQNEAQ. The CDR3 has 16 residues. CDR3 region: CASSSPRAGGSNEQFF. As DNA, the CDR3 is TGTGCCAGCAGCTCCCCCCGGGCGGGAGGATCCAATGAGCAGTTCTTC.

This clonotype was detected a few times. This chain links TRBV5-1 with TRBJ2-4; 7 positions agree with TRBD1. CDR1 and CDR2 from the germline V gene are SGHRS and YFSETQ. The V and J ends lost 5 bases and 3 bases, in that order; junction bases with no gene match: 8. CDR3 size: 15 residues. CDR3 DNA sequence: TGCGCCAGCAGTCCGGGACAGACAATCAAAAACATTCAGTACTTC. It is translated as CASSPGQTIKNIQYF. The full variable domain, rest sourced from reference TRBV5-1 and TRBJ2-4, is KAGVTQTPRYLIKTRGQQVTLSCSPISGHRSVSWYQQTPGQGLQFLFEYFSETQRNKGNFPGRFSGRQFSNSRSEMNVSTLELGDSALYLCASSPGQTIKNIQYFGAGTRLSVL.

This clonotype was counted ten times or more. The chain is built from TRBV4-2 and TRBJ2-1; the match to TRBD2 covers 12 bases. V lost 1 base, J lost 5 bases, and 0 bases stayed unmatched. CDR3 size: 15 residues. CDR1 and CDR2 (germline): LGHNA, YNFKEQ. This CDR3 is CASSQGLAGDNEQFF. CDR3 nucleotide sequence: TGTGCCAGCAGCCAAGGACTAGCGGGAGACAATGAGCAGTTCTTC.

The chain uses TRBV29-1 and TRBJ1-1; D is perhaps TRBD1 (5 bases). Germline V lookup: CDR1 SQVTM, CDR2 ANQGSEA. Trimming stripped 4 bases from V and 5 bases from J, with 14 bases between. The CDR3 sequence is 13 residues long. CDR3 in amino acids: CSVAGLLRTEAFF. DNA of the CDR3: TGCAGCGTTGCAGGGCTGTTACGGACTGAAGCTTTCTTT.

This chain joins TRBV20-1 and TRBJ1-1, with D hard to call. V lost 3 bases and J lost 5, with 10 bases in between. Per the germline V gene, CDR1 is DFQATT and CDR2 is SNEGSKA (reference sequence). The CDR3 runs to 12 residues. The CDR3 here is CSASAERTEAFF. The CDR3 nucleotides are TGCAGTGCTAGCGCCGAGAGGACTGAAGCTTTCTTT.

At least ten counts were recorded for this clonotype. V and J are TRBV7-2 and TRBJ1-3, with a possible D match to TRBD1 (5 bases). V was trimmed by 3 bases and J by 0 bases, leaving 6 bases between them. The CDR3 contains 14 residues. The germline CDR1 and CDR2 sequences are SGHTA and FQGNSA. As DNA, the CDR3 is TGTGCCAGCAGCTTTGGGGGCTCTGGAAACACCATATATTTT. This encodes CASSFGGSGNTIYF.

This clonotype was seen only a few times. V and J are TRBV11-2 and TRBJ1-4; D call uncertain. The CDR3 is 13 amino acids. Trimming pared 2 bases from V and 8 bases from J, leaving 9 bases between. Germline V gene lookup returns CDR1 SGHAT and CDR2 FQNNGV. DNA of the CDR3: TGTGCCAGCAGCTTACAGACCAGGGAAAAACTGTTTTTT. Amino acids: CASSLQTREKLFF.

The chain uses TRBV20-1 and TRBJ2-3; D call uncertain. Trimming took off 6 bases at V and 2 bases at J, with 12 bases between the two ends. Germline CDR1 DFQATT, CDR2 SNEGSKA (reference sequence). The CDR3 extends over 13 amino acids. Written as DNA, the CDR3 is TGCAGTGCCAGACACAGCATCACAGATACGCAGTATTTT. Protein: CSARHSITDTQYF.

This clonotype was seen a few times. The chain recombines TRBV5-1 with TRBJ2-4; no clear D. Deletions cut 0 bases from V and 0 bases from J, with 10 bases between. Germline assignment: CDR1 SGHRS and CDR2 YFSETQ. The CDR3 covers 16 residues. CDR3 DNA sequence: TGCGCCAGCAGCTTGGGGCCCGCCGGAGCCAAAAACATTCAGTACTTC. Its protein is CASSLGPAGAKNIQYF.

V is TRBV5-5 and J is TRBJ2-5; D is unresolved. V lost 6 bases, J lost 5 bases, and 14 bases lay in between. Looked up from germline, CDR1 is SGHKS and CDR2 is YYEKEE (reference sequence). The CDR3 sequence is 13 residues long. DNA for the CDR3: TGTGCCAGCAAACTTTTTGGTTGGGAGACCCAGTACTTC. Protein sequence: CASKLFGWETQYF.

The J gene is TRBJ1-2, the V gene TRBV20-1; the D is unclear. The ends were cut back, 0 bases at V and 8 bases at J, with 4 bases in the middle. The germline V gene has CDR1 DFQATT and CDR2 SNEGSKA (reference sequence). The length of the CDR3 is 10 residues. This chain's CDR3 is CSAREGGYTF. In nucleotides, the CDR3 is TGCAGTGCTAGAGAGGGGGGCTACACCTTC.

This chain links TRBV10-3 with TRBJ1-1; tentatively, D is TRBD1 (5 bases). The CDR3 covers 12 residues. Germline CDR1 and CDR2: ENHRY and SYGVKD. The V end lost 5 bases, the J end lost 5 bases, and 9 bases lay between the germline ends. CDR3 bases: TGTGCCATCAGTCAGGGTTGGACTGAAGCTTTCTTT. Translation: CAISQGWTEAFF.

This clonotype was recorded a few times. The V and J genes are TRBV29-1 and TRBJ1-1; 9 bases are shared with TRBD1. Germline V gene data show CDR1 as SQVTM and CDR2 as ANQGSEA. After removal of 7 bases from V and 7 bases from J, the junction contained 7 bases not matched to a gene. The CDR3 is 12 residues long. The CDR3 region has the DNA TGCAGCGCCTTCACAGGGGGCAATGAAGCTTTCTTT. This codes for CSAFTGGNEAFF.

This clonotype was detected ten times or more. The rearrangement links TRBV28 to TRBJ2-7; D is undetermined. The CDR3 covers 14 residues. V was cut by 4 bases and J by 6 bases, with 16 bases left in between. Germline values: CDR1 MDHEN, CDR2 SYDVKM. The CDR3 DNA follows: TGTGCCAGCAGTTCAGGACCTTACCCGGGCGAGCAGTACTTC. Translated: CASSSGPYPGEQYF.

V usage is TRBV20-1 and J usage is TRBJ1-5, with TRBD1 matching over 9 bases. CDR1 is DFQATT, CDR2 SNEGSKA, per germline (reference sequence). V lost 5 bases and J lost 6; bases outside the gene matches: 11. The CDR3 runs 15 residues. The CDR3 region is CSARNSGQGTQPQHF. As DNA, the CDR3 is TGCAGTGCTCGGAATTCGGGACAGGGCACTCAGCCCCAGCATTTT.

This clonotype showed up many times. The V call is TRBV29-1, the J call TRBJ1-2, with D uncertain. CDR1 and CDR2 from the germline V gene are SQVTM and ANQGSEA. This CDR3 spans 12 amino acids. The V and J ends lost 8 bases and 3 bases respectively, with 13 bases between them. DNA of the CDR3: TGCAGCCACGGTGAGGGTGACTATGGCTACACCTTC. Residues: CSHGEGDYGYTF. Full variable domain (missing parts from reference TRBV29-1 and TRBJ1-2): SAVISQKPSRDICQRGTSLTIQCQVDSQVTMMFWYRQQPGQSLTLIATANQGSEATYESGFVIDKFPISRPNLTFSTLTVSNMSPEDSSIYLCSHGEGDYGYTFGSGTRLTVV.